This T cell receptor (beta chain) was sequenced for a study of CD8 T cells in ankylosing spondylitis (dated 2017 in TCRdb). With regard to the full study: The study set out to find disease-linked TCR variants by profiling T cell receptor beta repertoires in ankylosing spondylitis patients and healthy donors. The full study cohort was made up of about 25 ankylosing spondylitis patients and fewer than 120 healthy donors. Samples of peripheral blood were taken, and for ankylosing spondylitis patients, synovial fluid was collected as well.

The sequencer listed for this sample is Illumina HiSeq 2500. TCR beta libraries were prepared by quantitative 5'-RACE with molecular barcodes. As for the original processing: Disease-linked TCR variants were identified with a new computational method built on a probabilistic model of VDJ rearrangement. TCRdb reanalyzed the raw reads on its own, using fastp at Q25 for trimming and MiXCR for clone calling, and kept in-frame beta chains. Rows matching on CDR3 protein sequence are summarized as one entry with the most common DNA and genes. The V and J calls were determined by TCRdb, not by the authors. Across this sample there are about 140,000 distinct CDR3 sequences, with roughly 11% seen only once. Of the sample, about 4% falls within the top ten clones. Trimming takes 0 bases from V and 1 base from J, and the germline ends sit 10 bases apart. CDR1 and CDR2, per the germline V gene, are SGHRS and YFSETQ. The CDR3 spans 15 residues, from the cysteine through the phenylalanine. Left in the record is the CDR3 DNA by itself, 45 bases read in frame from the first base.

The study at large found these results: A TCR beta motif made up of eight highly homologous amino acid variants appeared to be characteristic of blood from ankylosing spondylitis patients. Some motif variants had previously been reported in the synovial fluid and blood of reactive arthritis patients, which suggests shared mechanisms of disease initiation. The disease-linked clones were reported to be significantly enriched in matched synovial fluid samples from ankylosing spondylitis patients. The disease-linked clones had a CD8+ phenotype and were found at relatively low frequencies in peripheral blood.

Many counts were recorded for this clonotype. What antigen it recognizes has not been identified. No qualities accompany the bases; no much larger clone lies one base away. This TCR was sampled from a female donor with ankylosing spondylitis or in good health (not recorded which). Specimen: blood, either unsorted or a sorted T cell fraction (not recorded which). Here the chain combines TRBV5-1 and TRBJ1-1; no D gene call is confident. The sequence in DNA is TGCGCCAGCAGCTTGGGTGGGTTAGCGAACACTGAAGCTTTCTTT. This is translated as CASSLGGLANTEAFF.